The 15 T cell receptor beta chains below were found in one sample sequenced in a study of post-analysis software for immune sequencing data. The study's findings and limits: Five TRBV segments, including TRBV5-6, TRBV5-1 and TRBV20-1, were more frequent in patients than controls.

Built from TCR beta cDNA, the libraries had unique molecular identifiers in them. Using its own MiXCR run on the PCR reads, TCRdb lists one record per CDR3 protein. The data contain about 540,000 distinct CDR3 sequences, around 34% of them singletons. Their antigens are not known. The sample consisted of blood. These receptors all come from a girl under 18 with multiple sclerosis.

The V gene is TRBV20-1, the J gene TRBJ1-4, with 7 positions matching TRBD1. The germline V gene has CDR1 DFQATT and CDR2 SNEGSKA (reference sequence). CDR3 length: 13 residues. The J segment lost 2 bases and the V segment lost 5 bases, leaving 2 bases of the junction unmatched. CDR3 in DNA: TGCAGTGCTCAGACAGGGACTAATGAAAAACTGTTTTTT. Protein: CSAQTGTNEKLFF.

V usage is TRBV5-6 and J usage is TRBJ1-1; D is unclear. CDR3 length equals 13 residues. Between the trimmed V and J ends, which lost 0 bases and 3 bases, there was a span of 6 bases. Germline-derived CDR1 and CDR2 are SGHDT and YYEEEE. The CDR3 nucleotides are TGTGCCAGCAGCTTGGCCAGCTACACTGAAGCTTTCTTT. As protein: CASSLASYTEAFF.

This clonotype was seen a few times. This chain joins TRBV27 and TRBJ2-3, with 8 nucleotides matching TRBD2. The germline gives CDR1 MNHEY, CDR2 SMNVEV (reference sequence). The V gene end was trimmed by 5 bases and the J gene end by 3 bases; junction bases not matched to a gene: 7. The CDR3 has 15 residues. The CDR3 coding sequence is TGTGCCAGCAGTCCCGGGACTAGATCGACAGATACGCAGTATTTT. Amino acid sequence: CASSPGTRSTDTQYF.

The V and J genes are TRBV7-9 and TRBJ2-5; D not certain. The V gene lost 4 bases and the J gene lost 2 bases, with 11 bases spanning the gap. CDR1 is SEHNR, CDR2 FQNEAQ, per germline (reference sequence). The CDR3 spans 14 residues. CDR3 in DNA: TGTGCCAGCAGCTACGTAGAGGTTCAAGAGACCCAGTACTTC. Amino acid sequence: CASSYVEVQETQYF. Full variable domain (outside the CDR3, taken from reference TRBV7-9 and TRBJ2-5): DTGVSQNPRHKITKRGQNVTFRCDPISEHNRLYWYRQTLGQGPEFLTYFQNEAQLEKSRLLSDRFSAERPKGSFSTLEIQRTEQGDSAMYLCASSYVEVQETQYFGPGTRLLVL.

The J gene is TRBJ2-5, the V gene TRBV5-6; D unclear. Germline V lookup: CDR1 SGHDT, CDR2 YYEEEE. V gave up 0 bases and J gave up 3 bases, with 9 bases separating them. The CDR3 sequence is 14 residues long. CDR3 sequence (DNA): TGTGCCAGCAGCTTGGGTTACAGCAAAGAGACCCAGTACTTC. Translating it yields CASSLGYSKETQYF.

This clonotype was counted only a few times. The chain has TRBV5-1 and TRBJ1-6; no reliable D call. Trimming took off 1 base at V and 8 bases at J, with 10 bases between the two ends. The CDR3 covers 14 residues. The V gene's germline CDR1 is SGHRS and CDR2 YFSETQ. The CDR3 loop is CASSLLGADSPLHF. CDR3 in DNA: TGCGCCAGCAGCTTGTTAGGAGCGGATTCACCCCTCCACTTT.

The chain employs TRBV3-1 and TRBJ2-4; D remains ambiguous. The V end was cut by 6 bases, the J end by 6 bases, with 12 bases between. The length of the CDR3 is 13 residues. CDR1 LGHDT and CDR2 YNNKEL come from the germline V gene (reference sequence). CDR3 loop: CASSEDQINIQYF. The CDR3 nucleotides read TGTGCCAGCAGTGAAGACCAGATAAACATTCAGTACTTC.

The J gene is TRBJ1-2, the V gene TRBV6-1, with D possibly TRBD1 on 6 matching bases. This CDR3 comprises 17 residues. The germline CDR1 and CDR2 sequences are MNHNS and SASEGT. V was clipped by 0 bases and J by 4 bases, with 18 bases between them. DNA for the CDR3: TGTGCCAGCAGTGAAGCGGGGTCCAGGGGAGTAGCCTATGGCTACACCTTC. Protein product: CASSEAGSRGVAYGYTF.

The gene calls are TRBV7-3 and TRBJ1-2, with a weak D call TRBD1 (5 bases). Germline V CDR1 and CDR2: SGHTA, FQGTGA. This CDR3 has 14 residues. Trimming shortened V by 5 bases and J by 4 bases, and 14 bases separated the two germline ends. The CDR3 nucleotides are TGTGCCAGCAGCGAGATGGGGGAGGGCTATGGCTACACCTTC. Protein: CASSEMGEGYGYTF.

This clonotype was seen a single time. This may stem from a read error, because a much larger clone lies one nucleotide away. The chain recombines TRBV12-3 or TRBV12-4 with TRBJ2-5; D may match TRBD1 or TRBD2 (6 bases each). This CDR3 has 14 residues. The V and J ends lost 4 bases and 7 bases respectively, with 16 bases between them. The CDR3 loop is CASSSLARGTTQYF. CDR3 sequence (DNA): TGTGCCAGCAGTTCCCTAGCGAGGGGGACGACCCAGTACTTC.

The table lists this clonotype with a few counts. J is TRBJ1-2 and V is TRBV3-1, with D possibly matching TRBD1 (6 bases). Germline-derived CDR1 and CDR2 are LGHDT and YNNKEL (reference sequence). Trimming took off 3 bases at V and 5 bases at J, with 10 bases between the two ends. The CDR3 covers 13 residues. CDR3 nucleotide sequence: TGTGCCAGCAGCCAGAGACAGGCTTATGGCTACACCTTC. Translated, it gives CASSQRQAYGYTF.

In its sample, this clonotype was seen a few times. CDR3 protein: CASTNPYRGHNSPLHF. CDR3 DNA sequence: TGTGCCAGCACCAACCCATACAGGGGGCATAATTCACCCCTCCACTTT. The V gene is TRBV6-2 or TRBV6-3, the J gene TRBJ1-6; 9 nucleotides line up with TRBD1. The V gene's germline CDR1 is MNHEY and CDR2 SVGEGT. V lost 7 bases and J lost 5; bases outside the gene matches: 9. This CDR3 is 16 amino acids long.

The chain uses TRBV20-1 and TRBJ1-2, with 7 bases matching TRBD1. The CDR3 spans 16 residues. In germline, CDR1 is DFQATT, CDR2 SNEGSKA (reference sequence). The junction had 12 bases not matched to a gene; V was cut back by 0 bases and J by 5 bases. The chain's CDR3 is CSARDLWDSAPYGYTF. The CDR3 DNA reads TGCAGTGCTAGAGATTTGTGGGACAGCGCCCCTTATGGCTACACCTTC.

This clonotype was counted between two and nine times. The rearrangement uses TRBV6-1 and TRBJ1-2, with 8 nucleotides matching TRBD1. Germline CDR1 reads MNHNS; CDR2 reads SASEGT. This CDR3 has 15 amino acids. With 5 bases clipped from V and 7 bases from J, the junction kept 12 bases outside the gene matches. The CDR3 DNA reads TGTGCCAGCAGTCGCCATACAGGGGGTGCTGGTGGCTACACCTTC. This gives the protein CASSRHTGGAGGYTF.

The CDR3 region has the DNA TGTGCCAGCAGTCCAGCCGGGCTACCCCCCAGTGGTCAGCCCCAGCATTTT. This gives the protein CASSPAGLPPSGQPQHF. The chain employs TRBV12-3 or TRBV12-4 and TRBJ1-5; D is ambiguous. V gave up 5 bases and J gave up 6 bases, with 23 bases separating them. The CDR3 extends over 17 amino acids.